The 5 T cell receptor beta chains reported below all come from one sample, sequenced in a study of response to subunit inactivated influenza vaccine. TCRdb ran MiXCR on the RT-PCR reads and lists one entry per CDR3 protein. The sample yields over 750,000 distinct CDR3 sequences, around 20% seen once. The sequencing here drew on PBMCs from blood, taken about 5 days after vaccination. Receptors were obtained from a man in his fifties or sixties who received an inactivated influenza vaccine.

The CDR3 DNA is TGTGCCAGCAGCGTAATGGGTACAGGATACACAGATACGCAGTATTTT. Protein sequence: CASSVMGTGYTDTQYF. The rearrangement uses TRBV9 and TRBJ2-3, with D perhaps TRBD1 (5 bases). Trimming left V 1 base short and J 2 bases short, with 14 bases between. The germline V gene encodes CDR1 SGDLS and CDR2 YYNGEE. The CDR3 consists of 16 residues.

The chain couples TRBV2 to TRBJ1-5; D is unclear. Germline V gene data show CDR1 as SNHLY and CDR2 as FYNNEI. V gave up 5 bases and J gave up 7 bases, with 15 bases separating them. The CDR3 has 14 residues. The CDR3 is CASSLDRRAQPQHF. CDR3 bases: TGTGCCAGCAGTTTAGACCGAAGGGCACAGCCCCAGCATTTT.

The chain recombines TRBV29-1 with TRBJ2-5; D call uncertain. The CDR3 totals 14 residues. The germline gives CDR1 SQVTM, CDR2 ANQGSEA. Trimming took off 2 bases at V and 5 bases at J, with 15 bases between the two ends. CDR3 loop: CSVEKDTVGETQYF. The CDR3 region has the DNA TGCAGCGTTGAAAAAGACACGGTAGGGGAGACCCAGTACTTC.

The chain has TRBV3-1 and TRBJ2-7, with D unresolved. The CDR3 is made up of 13 amino acids. V lost 3 bases to trimming and J lost 2 bases, with 8 bases between them. Germline CDR1 reads LGHDT; CDR2 reads YNNKEL (reference sequence). CDR3 amino acids: CASSQGFTYEQYF. CDR3 bases: TGTGCCAGCAGCCAGGGCTTCACCTACGAGCAGTACTTC.

In this sample, this clonotype turned up a few times. CDR3 in DNA: TGTGCCAGCAGTGTTTCCAGCGGGGGGAACAATGAGCAGTTCTTC. It translates to CASSVSSGGNNEQFF. V usage is TRBV2 and J usage is TRBJ2-1; the match to TRBD2 covers 9 bases. V lost 4 bases to trimming and J lost 5 bases; unmatched junction nucleotides: 6. The CDR3 contains 15 residues. Per germline, CDR1 SNHLY and CDR2 FYNNEI.